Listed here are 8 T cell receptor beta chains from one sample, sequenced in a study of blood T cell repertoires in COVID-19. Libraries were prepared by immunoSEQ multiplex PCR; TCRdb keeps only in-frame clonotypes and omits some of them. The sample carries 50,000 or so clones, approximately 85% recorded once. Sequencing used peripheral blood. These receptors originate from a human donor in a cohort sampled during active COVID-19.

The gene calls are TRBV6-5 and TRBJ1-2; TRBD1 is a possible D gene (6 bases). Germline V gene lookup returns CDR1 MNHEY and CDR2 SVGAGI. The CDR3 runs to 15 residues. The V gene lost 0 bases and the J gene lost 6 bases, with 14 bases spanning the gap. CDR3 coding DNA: TGTGCCAGCAGTTACTCTTTCTCCGGGACAAATGGCTACACCTTC. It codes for CASSYSFSGTNGYTF.

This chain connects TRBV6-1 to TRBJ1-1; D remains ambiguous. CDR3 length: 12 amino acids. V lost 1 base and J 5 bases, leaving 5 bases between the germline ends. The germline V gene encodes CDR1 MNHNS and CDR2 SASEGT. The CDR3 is CASSEGRTEAFF. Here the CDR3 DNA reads TGTGCCAGCAGTGAAGGGAGAACTGAAGCTTTCTTT.

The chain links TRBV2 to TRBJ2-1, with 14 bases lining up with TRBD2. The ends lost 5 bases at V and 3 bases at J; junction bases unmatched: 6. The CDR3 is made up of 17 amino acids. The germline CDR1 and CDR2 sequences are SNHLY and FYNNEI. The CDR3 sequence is CASSKLGLAGVYNEQFF. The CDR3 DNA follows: TGTGCCAGCAGTAAATTGGGACTAGCGGGAGTCTACAATGAGCAGTTCTTC.

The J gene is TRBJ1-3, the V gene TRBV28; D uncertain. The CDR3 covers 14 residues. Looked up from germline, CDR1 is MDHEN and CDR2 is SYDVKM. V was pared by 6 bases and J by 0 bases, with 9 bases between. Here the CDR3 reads CASRPQNSGNTIYF. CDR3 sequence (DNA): TGTGCCAGCAGACCCCAGAACTCTGGAAACACCATATATTTT.

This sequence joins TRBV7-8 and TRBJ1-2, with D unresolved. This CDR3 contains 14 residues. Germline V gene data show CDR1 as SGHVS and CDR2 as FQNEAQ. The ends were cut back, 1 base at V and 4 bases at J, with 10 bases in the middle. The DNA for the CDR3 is TGTGCCAGCAGCTTAGAGACGGGTGGCTATGGCTACACCTTC. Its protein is CASSLETGGYGYTF.

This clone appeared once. The chain's CDR3 is CASSLQENQPQHF. The CDR3 bases are TGTGCCAGCAGCCTGCAGGAAAATCAGCCCCAGCATTTT. The rearrangement links TRBV7-2 to TRBJ1-5; D remains ambiguous. Trimming took 5 bases from V and 4 from J, leaving 9 bases between them. There are 13 residues in the CDR3. In germline, CDR1 is SGHTA, CDR2 FQGNSA.

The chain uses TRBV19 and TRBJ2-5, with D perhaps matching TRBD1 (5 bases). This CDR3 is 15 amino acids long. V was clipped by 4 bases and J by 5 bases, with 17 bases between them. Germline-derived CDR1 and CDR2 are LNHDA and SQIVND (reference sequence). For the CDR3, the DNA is TGTGCCAGTAGTAGAGTTCCAGGGCGCAGTGAGACCCAGTACTTC. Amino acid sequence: CASSRVPGRSETQYF.

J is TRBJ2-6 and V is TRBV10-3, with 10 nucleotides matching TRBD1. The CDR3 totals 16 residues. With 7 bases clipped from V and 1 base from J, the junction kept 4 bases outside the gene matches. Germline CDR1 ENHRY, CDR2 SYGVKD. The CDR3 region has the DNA TGTGCCATCACCCCGGGACAGGGGTCTGGGGCCAACGTCCTGACTTTC. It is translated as CAITPGQGSGANVLTF.